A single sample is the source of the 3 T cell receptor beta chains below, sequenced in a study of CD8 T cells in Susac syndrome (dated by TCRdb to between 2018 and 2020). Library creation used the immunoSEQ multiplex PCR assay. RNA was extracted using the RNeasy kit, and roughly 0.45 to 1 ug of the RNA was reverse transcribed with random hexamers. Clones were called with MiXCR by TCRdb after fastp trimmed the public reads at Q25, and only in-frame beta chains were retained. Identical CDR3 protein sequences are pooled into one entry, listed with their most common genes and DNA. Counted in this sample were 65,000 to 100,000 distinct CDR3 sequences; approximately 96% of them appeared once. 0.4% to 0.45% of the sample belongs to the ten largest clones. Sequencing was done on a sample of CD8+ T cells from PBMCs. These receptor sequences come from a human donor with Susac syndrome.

For the CDR3, the DNA is TGCGCCAGCAGCTTGAAGGGAGGGCAGCCCCAGCATTTT. It translates to CASSLKGGQPQHF. The rearrangement links TRBV5-1 to TRBJ1-5, with D hard to call. V was shortened by 1 base and J by 7 bases, with 9 bases between the two germline ends. Germline V lookup: CDR1 SGHRS, CDR2 YFSETQ. The CDR3 consists of 13 residues.

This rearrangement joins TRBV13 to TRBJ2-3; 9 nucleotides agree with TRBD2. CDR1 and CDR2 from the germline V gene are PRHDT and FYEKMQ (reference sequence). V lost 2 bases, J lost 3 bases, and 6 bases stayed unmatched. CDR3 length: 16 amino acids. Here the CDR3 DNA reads TGTGCCAGCAGCTTACGGGCGGGGGGGCCGACAGATACGCAGTATTTT. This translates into CASSLRAGGPTDTQYF.

CDR3 nucleotides: TGTGCCAGCAGCAAGACTGCCAGCTCCTACAATGAGCAGTTCTTC. It yields the protein CASSKTASSYNEQFF. The rearrangement links TRBV7-9 to TRBJ2-1, with D unresolved. Germline loops: CDR1 SEHNR, CDR2 FQNEAQ (reference sequence). The CDR3 consists of 15 residues. Deletions cut 5 bases from V and 0 bases from J, with 11 bases between. Full variable domain (missing parts from reference TRBV7-9 and TRBJ2-1): DTGVSQNPRHKITKRGQNVTFRCDPISEHNRLYWYRQTLGQGPEFLTYFQNEAQLEKSRLLSDRFSAERPKGSFSTLEIQRTEQGDSAMYLCASSKTASSYNEQFFGPGTRLTVL.